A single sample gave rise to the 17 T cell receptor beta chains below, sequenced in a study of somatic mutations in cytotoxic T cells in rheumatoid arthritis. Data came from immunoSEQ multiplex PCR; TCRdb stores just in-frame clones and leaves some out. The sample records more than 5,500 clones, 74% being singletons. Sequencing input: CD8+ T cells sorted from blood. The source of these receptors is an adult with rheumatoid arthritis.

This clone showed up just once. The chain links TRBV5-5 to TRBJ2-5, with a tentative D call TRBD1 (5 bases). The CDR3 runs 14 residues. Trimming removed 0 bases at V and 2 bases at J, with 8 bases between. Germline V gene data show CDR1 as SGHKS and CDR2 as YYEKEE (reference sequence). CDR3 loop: CASSLVGVQETQYF. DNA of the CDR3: TGTGCCAGCAGCTTGGTAGGGGTTCAAGAGACCCAGTACTTC.

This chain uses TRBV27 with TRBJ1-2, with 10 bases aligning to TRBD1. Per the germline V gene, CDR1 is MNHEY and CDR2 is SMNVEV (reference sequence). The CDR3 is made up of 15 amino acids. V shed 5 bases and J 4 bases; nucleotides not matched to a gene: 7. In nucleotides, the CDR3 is TGTGCCAGCAGTCGCGGACAGGGGGGCCTCTATGGCTACACCTTC. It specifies CASSRGQGGLYGYTF.

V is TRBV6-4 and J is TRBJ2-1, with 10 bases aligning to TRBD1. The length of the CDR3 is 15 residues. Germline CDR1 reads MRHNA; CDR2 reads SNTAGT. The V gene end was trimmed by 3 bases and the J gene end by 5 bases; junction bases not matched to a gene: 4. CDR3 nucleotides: TGTGCCAGCAGTGAAGGACAGGGGGGACACAATGAGCAGTTCTTC. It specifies CASSEGQGGHNEQFF.

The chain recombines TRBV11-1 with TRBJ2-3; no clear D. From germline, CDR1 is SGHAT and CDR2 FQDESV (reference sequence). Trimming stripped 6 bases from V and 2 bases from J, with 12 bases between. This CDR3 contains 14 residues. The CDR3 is CASRLRRSTDTQYF. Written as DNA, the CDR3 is TGTGCCAGCAGACTAAGACGCTCCACAGATACGCAGTATTTT.

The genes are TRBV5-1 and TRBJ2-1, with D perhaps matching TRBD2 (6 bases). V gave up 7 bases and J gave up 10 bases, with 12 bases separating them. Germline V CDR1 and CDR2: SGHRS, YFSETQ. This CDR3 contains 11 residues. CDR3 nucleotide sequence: TGCGCCAGCCGACTAGGCGACGAGCAGTTCTTC. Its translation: CASRLGDEQFF.

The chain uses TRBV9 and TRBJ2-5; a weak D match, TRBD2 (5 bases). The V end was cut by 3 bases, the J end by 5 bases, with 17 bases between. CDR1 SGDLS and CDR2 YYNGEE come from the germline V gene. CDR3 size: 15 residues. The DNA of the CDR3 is TGTGCCAGCAGCGCACTAGGTAGCTTGGTGGAGACCCAGTACTTC. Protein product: CASSALGSLVETQYF.

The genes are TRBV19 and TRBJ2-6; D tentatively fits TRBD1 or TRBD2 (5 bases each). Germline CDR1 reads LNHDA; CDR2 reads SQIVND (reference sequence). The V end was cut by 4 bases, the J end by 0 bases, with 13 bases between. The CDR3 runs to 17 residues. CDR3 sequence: CASSNWDPGSGANVLTF. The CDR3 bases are TGTGCCAGTAGTAACTGGGACCCCGGCTCTGGGGCCAACGTCCTGACTTTC. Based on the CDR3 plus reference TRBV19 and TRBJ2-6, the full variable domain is DGGITQSPKYLFRKEGQNVTLSCEQNLNHDAMYWYRQDPGQGLRLIYYSQIVNDFQKGDIAEGYSVSREKKESFPLTVTSAQKNPTAFYLCASSNWDPGSGANVLTFGAGSRLTVL.

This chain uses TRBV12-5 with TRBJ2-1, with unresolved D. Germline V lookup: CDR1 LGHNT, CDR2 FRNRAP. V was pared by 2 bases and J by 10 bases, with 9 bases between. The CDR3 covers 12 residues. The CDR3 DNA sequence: TGTGCTAGTGGTTTGAGCACCGACGAGCAGTTCTTC. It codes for CASGLSTDEQFF. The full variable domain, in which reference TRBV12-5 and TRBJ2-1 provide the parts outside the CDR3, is DARVTQTPRHKVTEMGQEVTMRCQPILGHNTVFWYRQTMMQGLELLAYFRNRAPLDDSGMPKDRFSAEMPDATLATLKIQPSEPRDSAVYFCASGLSTDEQFFGPGTRLTVL.

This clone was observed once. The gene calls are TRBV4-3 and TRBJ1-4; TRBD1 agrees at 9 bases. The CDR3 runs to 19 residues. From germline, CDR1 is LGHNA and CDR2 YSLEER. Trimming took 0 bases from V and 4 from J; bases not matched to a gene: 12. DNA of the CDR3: TGCGCCAGCAGCCAAGAGGCTGGACCGGGACAGGGTCTTAATGAAAAACTGTTTTTT. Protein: CASSQEAGPGQGLNEKLFF.

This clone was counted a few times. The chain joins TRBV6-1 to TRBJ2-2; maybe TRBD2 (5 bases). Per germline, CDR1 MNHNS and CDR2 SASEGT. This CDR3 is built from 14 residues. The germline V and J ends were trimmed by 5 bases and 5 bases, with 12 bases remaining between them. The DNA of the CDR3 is TGTGCCAGCAGTATGGGAGAGGAGACCGGGGAGCTGTTTTTT. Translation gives CASSMGEETGELFF.

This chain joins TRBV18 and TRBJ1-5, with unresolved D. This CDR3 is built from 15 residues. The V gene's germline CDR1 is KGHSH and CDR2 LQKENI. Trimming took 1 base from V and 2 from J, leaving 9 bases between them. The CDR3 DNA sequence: TGTGCCAGCTCACCACTTCCCGGTGGCAATCAGCCCCAGCATTTT. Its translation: CASSPLPGGNQPQHF.

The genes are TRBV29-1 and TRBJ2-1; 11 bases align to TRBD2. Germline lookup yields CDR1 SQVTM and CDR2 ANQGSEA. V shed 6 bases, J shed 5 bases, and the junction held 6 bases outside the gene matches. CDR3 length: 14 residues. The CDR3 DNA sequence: TGCAGCGTGGATCCGGGACTAGCGGACAATGAGCAGTTCTTC. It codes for CSVDPGLADNEQFF.

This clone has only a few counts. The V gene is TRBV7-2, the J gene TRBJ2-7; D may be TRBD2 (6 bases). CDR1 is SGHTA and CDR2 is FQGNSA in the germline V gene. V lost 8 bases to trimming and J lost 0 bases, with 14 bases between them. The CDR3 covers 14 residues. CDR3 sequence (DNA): TGTGCCAGCGTCCCCGGGGGAAGCTCCTACGAGCAGTACTTC. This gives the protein CASVPGGSSYEQYF. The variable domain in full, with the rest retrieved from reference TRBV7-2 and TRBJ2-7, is GAGVSQSPSNKVTEKGKDVELRCDPISGHTALYWYRQSLGQGLEFLIYFQGNSAPDKSGLPSDRFSAERTGGSVSTLTIQRTQQEDSAVYLCASVPGGSSYEQYFGPGTRLTVT.

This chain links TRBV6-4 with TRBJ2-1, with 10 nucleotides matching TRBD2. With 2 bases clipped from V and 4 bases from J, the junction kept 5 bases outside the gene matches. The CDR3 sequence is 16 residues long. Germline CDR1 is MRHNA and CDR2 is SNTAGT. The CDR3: CASSDRASGGYNEQFF. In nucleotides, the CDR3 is TGTGCCAGCAGTGACAGGGCTAGCGGGGGTTACAATGAGCAGTTCTTC.

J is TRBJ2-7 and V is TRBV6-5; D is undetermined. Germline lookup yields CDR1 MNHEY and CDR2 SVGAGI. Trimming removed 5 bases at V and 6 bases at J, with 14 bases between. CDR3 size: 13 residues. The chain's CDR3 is CASSTGQTTEQYF. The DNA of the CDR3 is TGTGCCAGCAGTACGGGCCAGACAACCGAGCAGTACTTC.

CDR3 coding DNA: TGCGCCAGCAGCTTAGCGGGAGATAACTACAATGAGCAGTTCTTC. Translation gives CASSLAGDNYNEQFF. The chain employs TRBV5-1 and TRBJ2-1, with 8 bases that match TRBD2. The V gene's germline CDR1 is SGHRS and CDR2 YFSETQ. V lost 2 bases, J lost 3 bases, and 4 bases stayed unmatched. CDR3 length equals 15 residues.

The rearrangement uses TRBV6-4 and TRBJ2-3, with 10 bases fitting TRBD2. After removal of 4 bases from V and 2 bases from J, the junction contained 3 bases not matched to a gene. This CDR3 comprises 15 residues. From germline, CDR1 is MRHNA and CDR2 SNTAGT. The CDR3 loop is CASSGTSGTTDTQYF. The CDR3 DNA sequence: TGTGCCAGCAGTGGGACTAGCGGAACCACAGATACGCAGTATTTT.